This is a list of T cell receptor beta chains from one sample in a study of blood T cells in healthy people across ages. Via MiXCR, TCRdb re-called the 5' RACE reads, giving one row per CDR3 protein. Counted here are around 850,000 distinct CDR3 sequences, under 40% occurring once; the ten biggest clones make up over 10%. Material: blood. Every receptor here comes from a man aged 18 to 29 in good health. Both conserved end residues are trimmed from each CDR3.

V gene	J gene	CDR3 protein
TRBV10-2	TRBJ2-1	ASSGGLSGHEQF
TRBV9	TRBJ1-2	ASSVGLRNYGYT
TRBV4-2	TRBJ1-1	ACSPARGQSNTEAF
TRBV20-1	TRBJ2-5	SARDINPAGETQY
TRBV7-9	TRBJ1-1	ASSLEWQSPEAF
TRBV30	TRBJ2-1	AWNRDRSRNEQF
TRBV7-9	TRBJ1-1	ASSPDEAF
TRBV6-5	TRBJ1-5	ASRRTGYSNQPQH
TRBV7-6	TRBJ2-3	ASSKGVDTQY
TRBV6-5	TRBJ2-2	ASSRTGELF
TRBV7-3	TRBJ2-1	ASSQGYAEQF
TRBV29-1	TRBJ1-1	SVVLGFGTDTEAF
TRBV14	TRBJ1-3	ASSPQPSGNTIY
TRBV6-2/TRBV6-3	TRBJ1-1	ASSYKTGLREDTEAF
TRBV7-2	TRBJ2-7	ASSEDFYEQY
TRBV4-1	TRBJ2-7	ASSQGDQATYEQY
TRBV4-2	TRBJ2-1	ASSQEGPRIGGGEQF
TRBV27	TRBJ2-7	ASSLSYASSYEQY
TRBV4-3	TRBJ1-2	ASSPLGSPGSDGYT
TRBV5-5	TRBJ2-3	ASSTSGVRDTQY
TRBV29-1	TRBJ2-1	SVEERDNEQF
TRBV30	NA	AWSLGTGGTNEQY
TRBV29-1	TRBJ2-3	SVAHSGATDTQY
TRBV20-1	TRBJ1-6	SARDQDRGYNSPLH
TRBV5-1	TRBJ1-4	ASSLGVTQEKLF
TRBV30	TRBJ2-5	AWSAEFGETQY
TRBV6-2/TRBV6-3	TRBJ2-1	ASSRDTSGNEQF
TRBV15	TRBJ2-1	ATSRAKSSYNEQF
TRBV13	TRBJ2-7	ASSSDPGTGSIEQY
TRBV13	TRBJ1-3	ASSHRDGYSGNTIY
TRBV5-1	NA	ASTARDSGYNEQY
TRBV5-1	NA	ASSRYPDLDYEQY
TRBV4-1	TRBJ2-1	ASSQVAGGWNGQF
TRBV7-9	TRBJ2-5	ASSVDGLVLEQY
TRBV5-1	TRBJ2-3	ASSLEGRVATDTQY
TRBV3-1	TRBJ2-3	ASSQDGLADTSTDTQY
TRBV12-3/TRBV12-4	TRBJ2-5	ASTGGLGETQY
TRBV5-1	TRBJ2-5	ASSFEGRLETQY